The 20 T cell receptor beta chains presented below share a single source sample, sequenced in a study of Tregs in tolerant kidney transplant recipients. The assay was immunoSEQ multiplex PCR, and TCRdb's table has in-frame clones only and misses some. The sample lists tens of thousands of clones; 85% to 90% were seen once. The sequencing here drew on CD4+ T cells from blood, taken before the transplant. These receptors came from a human donor who received a combined kidney and bone marrow transplant.

This sequence joins TRBV5-1 and TRBJ2-3, with D unclear. Trimming took off 2 bases at V and 4 bases at J, with 17 bases between the two ends. CDR1 and CDR2 from the germline V gene are SGHRS and YFSETQ. CDR3 length: 16 residues. CDR3 region: CASSFSFAVAADTQYF. The CDR3 nucleotides read TGCGCCAGCAGCTTCAGCTTCGCGGTAGCCGCAGATACGCAGTATTTT.

This chain joins TRBV6-5 and TRBJ1-5; D might be TRBD1 (6 bases). The CDR3 extends over 14 amino acids. V was pared by 5 bases and J by 4 bases, with 12 bases between. Germline V gives CDR1 MNHEY, CDR2 SVGAGI. The CDR3 loop is CASSSRGWNQPQHF. CDR3 DNA sequence: TGTGCCAGCAGTAGCAGGGGATGGAATCAGCCCCAGCATTTT.

This chain links TRBV10-2 with TRBJ2-1; perhaps TRBD2 as D (5 bases). Germline CDR1 is WSHSY and CDR2 is SAAADI. The CDR3 consists of 16 residues. V was shortened by 6 bases and J by 0 bases, with 15 bases between the two germline ends. The CDR3 sequence is CASRPAEALSYNEQFF. As DNA, the CDR3 is TGCGCCAGCAGACCAGCGGAGGCCCTCTCCTACAATGAGCAGTTCTTC.

This sequence joins TRBV19 and TRBJ1-2, with 11 nucleotides matching TRBD1. The trim removed 3 bases at V and 5 bases at J, leaving 2 bases unmatched. Per germline, CDR1 LNHDA and CDR2 SQIVND (reference sequence). This CDR3 has 14 amino acids. CDR3 amino acids: CASSMDRGLYGYTF. CDR3 DNA: TGTGCCAGTAGTATGGACAGGGGGCTTTATGGCTACACCTTC.

The CDR3, as DNA: TGTGCCAGCAGCTGGGACTACACCAACAATGAGCAGTTCTTC. It specifies CASSWDYTNNEQFF. The chain employs TRBV5-4 and TRBJ2-1; 7 bases agree with TRBD2. The CDR3 loop spans 14 amino acids. After removal of 3 bases from V and 5 bases from J, the junction contained 5 bases not matched to a gene. CDR1 SGHNT and CDR2 YYREEE come from the germline V gene (reference sequence).

The chain is built from TRBV28 and TRBJ2-1; 9 bases line up with TRBD2. Germline trimming cut 6 bases from V and 7 bases from J; bases unmatched to any gene: 10. This CDR3 comprises 15 residues. Germline loops: CDR1 MDHEN, CDR2 SYDVKM. CDR3 DNA: TGTGCCAGCAGAGACGGAGCGGGAGGCGGGAATGAGCAGTTCTTC. Amino acids: CASRDGAGGGNEQFF.

The chain recombines TRBV4-1 with TRBJ2-5; tentatively, D is TRBD1 (5 bases). Germline CDR1 and CDR2: MGHRA and YSYEKL. The V end was cut by 2 bases, the J end by 2 bases, with 6 bases between. The CDR3 covers 13 residues. CDR3 amino acids: CASSQQGQETQYF. The CDR3 nucleotides are TGCGCCAGCAGCCAACAGGGTCAAGAGACCCAGTACTTC.

The chain links TRBV5-1 to TRBJ2-7; D is uncertain. Trimming left V 0 bases short and J 1 base short, with 5 bases between. This CDR3 has 13 residues. Looked up from germline, CDR1 is SGHRS and CDR2 is YFSETQ. CDR3 amino acids: CASSLELSYEQYF. CDR3 nucleotides: TGCGCCAGCAGCTTGGAACTTTCCTACGAGCAGTACTTC.

The V call is TRBV28, the J call TRBJ2-1; 8 positions match TRBD2. The CDR3 has 13 residues. Germline CDR1 is MDHEN and CDR2 is SYDVKM. V shed 6 bases, J shed 5 bases, and the junction held 3 bases outside the gene matches. The DNA of the CDR3 is TGTGCCAGCAGCCCGGGACTAGACAATGAGCAGTTCTTC. Amino acids: CASSPGLDNEQFF.

The count of this clone is one. The genes are TRBV29-1 and TRBJ2-1; TRBD2 matches 12 bases. This CDR3 spans 18 amino acids. J gave up 0 bases and V 0 bases, and 6 bases lay outside the gene matches. Germline lookup yields CDR1 SQVTM and CDR2 ANQGSEA. The CDR3 DNA follows: TGCAGCGTTGAAGAGGAACTAGCGGGAGGACTCTCCTACAATGAGCAGTTCTTC. This translates into CSVEEELAGGLSYNEQFF.

This clone was recorded a few times. In DNA form, the CDR3 reads TGTGCCAGCAGCTTAGGGGGCAGGGACACTGAAGCTTTCTTT. Its translation: CASSLGGRDTEAFF. The chain joins TRBV7-9 to TRBJ1-1, with a weak D call TRBD1 (5 bases). The CDR3 has 14 residues. V was shortened by 1 base and J by 3 bases, with 9 bases between the two germline ends. Germline-derived CDR1 and CDR2 are SEHNR and FQNEAQ (reference sequence).

The rearrangement uses TRBV28 and TRBJ1-4; 8 bases match TRBD1. CDR1 MDHEN and CDR2 SYDVKM come from the germline V gene. The CDR3 contains 14 residues. The V gene end was trimmed by 3 bases and the J gene end by 7 bases; junction bases not matched to a gene: 4. The CDR3 spells CASSFQGAGEKLFF. CDR3 nucleotides: TGTGCCAGCAGTTTCCAGGGGGCTGGTGAAAAACTGTTTTTT.

This chain connects TRBV7-9 to TRBJ2-5; D unclear. Germline values: CDR1 SEHNR, CDR2 FQNEAQ (reference sequence). V lost 5 bases, J lost 5 bases, and 18 bases lay in between. The CDR3 is 15 residues long. CDR3 DNA sequence: TGTGCCAGCAGCGGGCATGGATCCAGGCGCGAGACCCAGTACTTC. Encoded protein: CASSGHGSRRETQYF.

The V call is TRBV6-1, the J call TRBJ2-7; 7 bases are a match to TRBD2. V gave up 2 bases and J gave up 2 bases; unmatched junction bases: 6. CDR3 size: 15 residues. Germline V gene lookup returns CDR1 MNHNS and CDR2 SASEGT. CDR3 region: CASSERSGIPYEQYF. The CDR3 region has the DNA TGTGCCAGCAGTGAAAGGAGCGGGATCCCCTACGAGCAGTACTTC.

The rearrangement joins TRBV30 to TRBJ2-1; D is perhaps TRBD2 (6 bases). With 5 bases removed from V and 7 bases from J, the gap between germline ends came to 18 bases. There are 14 residues in the CDR3. Germline CDR1 GTSNPN, CDR2 SVGIG (reference sequence). The CDR3 coding sequence is TGTGCCTGGGGAAACCTAGCGTCGGGAAATGAGCAGTTCTTC. It codes for CAWGNLASGNEQFF.

The chain employs TRBV5-1 and TRBJ1-1, with D perhaps TRBD1 (6 bases). The CDR3 consists of 15 residues. CDR1 is SGHRS and CDR2 is YFSETQ in the germline V gene. The V and J ends lost 1 base and 1 base respectively, with 11 bases between them. CDR3 in amino acids: CASSLSGGPNTEAFF. The CDR3 DNA reads TGCGCCAGCAGCTTGTCGGGGGGCCCGAACACTGAAGCTTTCTTT.

The chain uses TRBV9 and TRBJ2-3; TRBD2 matches at 9 bases. The CDR3 runs 15 residues. V was clipped by 0 bases and J by 7 bases; unmatched bases: 6. CDR1 SGDLS and CDR2 YYNGEE come from the germline V gene. The CDR3 loop is CASSVVAGVGNTQYF. CDR3 DNA: TGTGCCAGCAGCGTAGTAGCGGGAGTAGGAAATACGCAGTATTTT.

V usage is TRBV6-5 and J usage is TRBJ1-1; a possible D gene is TRBD1 (6 bases). The CDR3 length is 13 residues. Trimming cost V 5 bases and J 11 bases, with 18 bases left between them. Looked up from germline, CDR1 is MNHEY and CDR2 is SVGAGI. The CDR3 sequence is CASSQGLRDVAFF. DNA of the CDR3: TGTGCCAGCAGTCAGGGGCTCAGGGATGTTGCTTTCTTT.

V gene TRBV2 combines with J gene TRBJ1-1, with 7 bases identical to TRBD1. CDR1 and CDR2 (germline): SNHLY, FYNNEI. Losses at the gene ends were 4 bases for V and 6 bases for J; bases not matched to a gene: 2. The CDR3 length is 12 residues. CDR3: CASSGDSSEAFF. In nucleotides, the CDR3 is TGTGCCAGCAGTGGGGACAGCTCTGAAGCTTTCTTT.

The chain recombines TRBV10-1 with TRBJ2-3, with 11 bases matching TRBD2. The CDR3 covers 15 residues. Germline V gene lookup returns CDR1 WNHNN and CDR2 SYGVQD (reference sequence). V was pared by 3 bases and J by 5 bases, with 4 bases of the junction left unmatched. The CDR3 DNA follows: TGCGCCAGCAGTGATAGCGGGAGGGCCGGAGATACGCAGTATTTT. Translation: CASSDSGRAGDTQYF.